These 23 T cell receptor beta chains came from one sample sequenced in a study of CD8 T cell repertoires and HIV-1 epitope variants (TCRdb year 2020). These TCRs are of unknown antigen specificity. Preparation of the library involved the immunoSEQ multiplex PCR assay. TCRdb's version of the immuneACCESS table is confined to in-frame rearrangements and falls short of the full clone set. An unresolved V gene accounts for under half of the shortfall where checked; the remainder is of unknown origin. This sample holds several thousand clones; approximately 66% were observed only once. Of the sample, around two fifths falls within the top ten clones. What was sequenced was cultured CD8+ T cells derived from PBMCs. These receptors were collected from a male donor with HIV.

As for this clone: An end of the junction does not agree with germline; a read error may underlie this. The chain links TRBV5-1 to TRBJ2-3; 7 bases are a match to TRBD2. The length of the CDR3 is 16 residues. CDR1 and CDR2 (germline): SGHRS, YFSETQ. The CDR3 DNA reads TGCGCCAGCGGCTTAGGGGAGGGCCCTGGGGCAGATACGCAGTATTTT. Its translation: CASGLGEGPGADTQYF.

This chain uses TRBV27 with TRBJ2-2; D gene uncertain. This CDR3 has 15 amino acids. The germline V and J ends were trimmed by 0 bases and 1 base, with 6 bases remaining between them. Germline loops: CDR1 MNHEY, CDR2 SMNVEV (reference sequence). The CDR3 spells CASSLSNGNTGELFF. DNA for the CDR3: TGTGCCAGCAGTTTATCGAACGGGAACACCGGGGAGCTGTTTTTT.

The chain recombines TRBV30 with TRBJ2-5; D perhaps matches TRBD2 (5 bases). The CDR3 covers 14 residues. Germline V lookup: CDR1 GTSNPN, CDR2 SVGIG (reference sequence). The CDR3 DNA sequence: TGTGCGCTCGCCCCCCTAGCTGCCGACGAGACCCAGTACTTC. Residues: CALAPLAADETQYF.

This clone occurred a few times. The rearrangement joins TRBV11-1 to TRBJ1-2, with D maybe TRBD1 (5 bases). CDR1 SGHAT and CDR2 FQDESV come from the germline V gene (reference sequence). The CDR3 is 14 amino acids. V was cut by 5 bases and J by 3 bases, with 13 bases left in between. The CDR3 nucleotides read TGTGCCAGCAGCCCTGGGACTTCTGACTATGGCTACACCTTC. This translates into CASSPGTSDYGYTF.

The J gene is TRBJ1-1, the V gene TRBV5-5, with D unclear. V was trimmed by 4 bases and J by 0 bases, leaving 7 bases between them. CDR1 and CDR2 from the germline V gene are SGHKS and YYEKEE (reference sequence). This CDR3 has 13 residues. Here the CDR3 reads CASSRDLNTEAFF. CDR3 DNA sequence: TGTGCCAGCAGCCGGGATTTGAACACTGAAGCTTTCTTT.

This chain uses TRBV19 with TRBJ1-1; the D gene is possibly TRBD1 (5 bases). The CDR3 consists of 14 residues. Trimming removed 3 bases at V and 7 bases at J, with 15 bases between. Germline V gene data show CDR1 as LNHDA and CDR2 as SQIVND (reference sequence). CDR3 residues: CASSIGGAALEAFF. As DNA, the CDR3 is TGTGCCAGTAGTATTGGCGGGGCAGCCCTTGAAGCTTTCTTT.

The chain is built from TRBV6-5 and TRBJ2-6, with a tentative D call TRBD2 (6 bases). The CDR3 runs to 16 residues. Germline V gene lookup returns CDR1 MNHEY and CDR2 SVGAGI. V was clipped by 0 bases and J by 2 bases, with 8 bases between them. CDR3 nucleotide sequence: TGTGCCAGCAGTTACTCGACGGGGGCTGGGGCCAACGTCCTGACTTTC. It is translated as CASSYSTGAGANVLTF.

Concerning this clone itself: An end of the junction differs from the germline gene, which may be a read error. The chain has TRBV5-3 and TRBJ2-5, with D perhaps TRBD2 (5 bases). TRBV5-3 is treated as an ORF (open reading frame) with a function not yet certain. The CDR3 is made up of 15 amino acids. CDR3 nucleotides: TGTGCCAGCAGCTCCGCCGGGATAGATCAAGAGACCCAGTACTTC. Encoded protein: CASSSAGIDQETQYF.

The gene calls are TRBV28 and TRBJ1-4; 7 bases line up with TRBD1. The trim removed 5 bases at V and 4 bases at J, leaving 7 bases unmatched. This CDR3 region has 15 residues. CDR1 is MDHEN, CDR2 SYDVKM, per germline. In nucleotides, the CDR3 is TGTGCCAGCAGTCCGTTGACAGGGTTTAATGAAAAACTGTTTTTT. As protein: CASSPLTGFNEKLFF.

The CDR3 region is CASSEAGGPNEQFF. The DNA of the CDR3 is TGTGCCAGCAGTGAAGCGGGGGGGCCCAATGAGCAGTTCTTC. The V call is TRBV6-4, the J call TRBJ2-1; TRBD2 matches at 10 bases. The CDR3 totals 14 residues. Germline V gene sequence: CDR1 MRHNA, CDR2 SNTAGT. V shed 3 bases, J shed 6 bases, and the junction held 2 bases outside the gene matches.

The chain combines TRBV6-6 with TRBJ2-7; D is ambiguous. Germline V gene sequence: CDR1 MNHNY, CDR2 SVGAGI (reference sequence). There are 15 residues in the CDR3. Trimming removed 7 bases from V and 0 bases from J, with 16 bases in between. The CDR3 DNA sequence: TGTGCCAGCATCCAAAGAGACTTGAGCTCCTACGAGCAGTACTTC. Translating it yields CASIQRDLSSYEQYF.

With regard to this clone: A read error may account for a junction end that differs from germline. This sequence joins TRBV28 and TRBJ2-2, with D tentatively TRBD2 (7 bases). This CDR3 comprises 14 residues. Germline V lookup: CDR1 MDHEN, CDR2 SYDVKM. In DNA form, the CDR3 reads TGTGCCAGCAGTTTATCGGGGGGCACCGAGGAGCTGTTTTTT. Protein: CASSLSGGTEELFF. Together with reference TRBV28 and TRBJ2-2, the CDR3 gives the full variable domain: DVKVTQSSRYLVKRTGEKVFLECVQDMDHENMFWYRQDPGLGLRLIYFSYDVKMKEKGDIPEGYSVSREKKERFSLILESASTNQTSMYLCASSLSGGTEELFFGEGSRLTVL.

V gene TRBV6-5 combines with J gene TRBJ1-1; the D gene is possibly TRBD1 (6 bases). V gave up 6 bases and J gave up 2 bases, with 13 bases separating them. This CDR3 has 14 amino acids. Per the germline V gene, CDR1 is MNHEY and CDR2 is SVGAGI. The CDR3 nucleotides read TGTGCCAGCAGCCCAGGGGTTCCTAACACTGAAGCTTTCTTT. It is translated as CASSPGVPNTEAFF.

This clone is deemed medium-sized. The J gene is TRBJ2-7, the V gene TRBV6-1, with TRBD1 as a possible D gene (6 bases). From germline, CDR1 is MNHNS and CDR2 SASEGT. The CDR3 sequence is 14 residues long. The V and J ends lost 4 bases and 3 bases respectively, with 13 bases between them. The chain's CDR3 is CASSARDNGYEQYF. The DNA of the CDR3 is TGTGCCAGCAGTGCTCGGGACAACGGCTACGAGCAGTACTTC.

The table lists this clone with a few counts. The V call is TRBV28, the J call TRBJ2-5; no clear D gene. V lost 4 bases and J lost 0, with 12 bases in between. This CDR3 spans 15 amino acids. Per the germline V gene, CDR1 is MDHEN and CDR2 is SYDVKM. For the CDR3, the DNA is TGTGCCAGCAGTTCCGTCGACCGAGACCAAGAGACCCAGTACTTC. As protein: CASSSVDRDQETQYF.

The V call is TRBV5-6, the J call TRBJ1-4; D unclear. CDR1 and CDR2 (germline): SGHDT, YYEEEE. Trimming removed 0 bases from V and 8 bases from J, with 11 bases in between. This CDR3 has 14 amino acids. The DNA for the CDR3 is TGTGCCAGCAGCTTGGAAAGGGCTGGAGAAAAACTGTTTTTT. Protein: CASSLERAGEKLFF. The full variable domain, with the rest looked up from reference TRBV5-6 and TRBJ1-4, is DAGVTQSPTHLIKTRGQQVTLRCSPKSGHDTVSWYQQALGQGPQFIFQYYEEEERQRGNFPDRFSGHQFPNYSSELNVNALLLGDSALYLCASSLERAGEKLFFGSGTQLSVL.

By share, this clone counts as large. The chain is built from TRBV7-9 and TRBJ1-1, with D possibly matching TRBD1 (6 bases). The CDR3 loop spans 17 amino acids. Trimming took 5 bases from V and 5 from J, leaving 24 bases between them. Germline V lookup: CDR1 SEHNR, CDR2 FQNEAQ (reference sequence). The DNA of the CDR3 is TGTGCCAGCAGCCCCCGGGGGATGGGGGCATCGAGAACTGAAGCTTTCTTT. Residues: CASSPRGMGASRTEAFF.

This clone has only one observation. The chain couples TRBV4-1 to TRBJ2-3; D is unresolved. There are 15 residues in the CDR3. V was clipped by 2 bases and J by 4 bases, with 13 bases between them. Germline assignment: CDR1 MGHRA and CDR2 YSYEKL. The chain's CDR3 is CASSQSAQAADTQYF. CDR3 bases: TGCGCCAGCAGCCAATCCGCCCAGGCGGCAGATACGCAGTATTTT.

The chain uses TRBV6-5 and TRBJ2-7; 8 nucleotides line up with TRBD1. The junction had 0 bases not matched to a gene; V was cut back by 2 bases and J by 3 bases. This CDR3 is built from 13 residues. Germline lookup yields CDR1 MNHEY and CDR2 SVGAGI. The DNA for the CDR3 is TGTGCCAGCAGTTACGACAGGGGCTACGAGCAGTACTTC. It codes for CASSYDRGYEQYF.

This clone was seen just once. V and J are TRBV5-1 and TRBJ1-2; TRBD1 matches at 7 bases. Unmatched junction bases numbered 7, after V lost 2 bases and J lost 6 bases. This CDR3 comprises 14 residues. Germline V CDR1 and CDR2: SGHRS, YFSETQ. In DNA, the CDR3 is TGCGCCAGCAGCTTTGAACAGGGGACGGATGGCTACACCTTC. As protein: CASSFEQGTDGYTF.

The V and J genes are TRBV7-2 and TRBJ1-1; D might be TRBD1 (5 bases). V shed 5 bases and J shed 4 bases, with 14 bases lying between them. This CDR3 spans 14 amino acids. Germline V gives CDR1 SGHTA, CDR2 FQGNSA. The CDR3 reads CASSPAGVGTEAFF. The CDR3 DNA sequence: TGTGCCAGCAGCCCCGCGGGGGTTGGCACTGAAGCTTTCTTT.

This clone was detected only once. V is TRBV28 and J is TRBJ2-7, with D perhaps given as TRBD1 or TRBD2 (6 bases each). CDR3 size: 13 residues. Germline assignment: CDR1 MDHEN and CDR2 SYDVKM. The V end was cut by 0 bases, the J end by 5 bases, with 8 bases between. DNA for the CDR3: TGTGCCAGCAGTTTATGGGGGGGCGACGAGCAGTACTTC. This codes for CASSLWGGDEQYF.

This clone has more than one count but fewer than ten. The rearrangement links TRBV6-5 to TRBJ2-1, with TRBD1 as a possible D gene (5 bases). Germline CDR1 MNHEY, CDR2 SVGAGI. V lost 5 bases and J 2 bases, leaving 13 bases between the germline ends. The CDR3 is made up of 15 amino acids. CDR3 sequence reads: CASSPDRTPYNEQFF. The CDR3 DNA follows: TGTGCCAGCAGTCCAGACAGAACTCCCTACAATGAGCAGTTCTTC.